The 23 T cell receptor beta chains listed next were all sequenced from one sample in a study of tumor-infiltrating lymphocytes in primary liver carcinoma. From about 490 ng of total RNA, TCR beta-specific cDNA was reverse-transcribed using a constant-region primer. Three nested multiplex PCR rounds of slightly modified ARM-PCR generated TCR beta libraries. The first two PCR rounds, around 10 cycles each, used TRBV1-TRBV30 forward primers and a C-beta reverse primer. TCRdb re-derived calls from the multiplex PCR reads in MiXCR, one entry per CDR3 protein. The sample lists about 330,000 distinct CDR3 sequences; around three fifths were seen once. Unsorted whole blood yielded the blood RNA, and germline DNA was also extracted. The sequencing sample was made of peripheral blood. The receptors derive from a man in his forties with primary liver carcinoma and hepatitis B virus infection.

This sequence joins TRBV11-2 and TRBJ2-1, with 14 bases matching TRBD2. CDR1 and CDR2 from the germline V gene are SGHAT and FQNNGV. The CDR3 covers 15 residues. V dropped 4 bases and J dropped 14; count of bases not matched to a gene: 10. The CDR3 DNA is TGTGCCAGCAGCTCTCCCGGGACTAGCGGGAGAAATGAGTTCTTC. The encoded protein is CASSSPGTSGRNEFF.

This clonotype has only one observation. CDR3 in DNA: TGTGCCAGCAGCTGGGTGACGTCTCTGGGCGCCAACGTCCTGACTTTC. It yields the protein CASSWVTSLGANVLTF. The rearrangement links TRBV7-9 to TRBJ2-6, with D unresolved. Trimming shortened V by 4 bases and J by 7 bases, and 17 bases separated the two germline ends. The length of the CDR3 is 16 residues. Germline V gene lookup returns CDR1 SEHNR and CDR2 FQNEAQ (reference sequence).

This clonotype was observed at least ten times. The J gene is TRBJ2-1, the V gene TRBV14, with D possibly being TRBD2 (6 bases). The V end was cut by 1 base, the J end by 4 bases, with 11 bases between. Germline CDR1 and CDR2: SGHDN and FVKESK. The CDR3 contains 15 residues. CDR3 sequence reads: CASSQVAGLYNEQFF. The CDR3 DNA is TGTGCCAGCAGCCAAGTTGCGGGACTGTACAATGAGCAGTTCTTC. Based on the CDR3 plus reference TRBV14 and TRBJ2-1, the full variable domain is EAGVTQFPSHSVIEKGQTVTLRCDPISGHDNLYWYRRVMGKEIKFLLHFVKESKQDESGMPNNRFLAERTGGTYSTLKVQPAELEDSGVYFCASSQVAGLYNEQFFGPGTRLTVL.

A remark on this clonotype: A read error may account for a junction end that differs from germline. The chain joins TRBV6-2 or TRBV6-3 to TRBJ2-5; perhaps TRBD2 as D (5 bases). This CDR3 region has 15 residues. Germline V CDR1 and CDR2: MNHEY, SVGEGT. The CDR3 region is CASSYSRVPGETRYF. The DNA for the CDR3 is TGTGCCAGCAGTTACTCGAGAGTACCCGGGGAGACCCGGTACTTC.

This clonotype appeared a single time. One end of the junction is discordant with germline, which a read error may explain. The chain combines TRBV6-6 with TRBJ2-1, with D possibly TRBD1 on 6 matching bases. CDR1 and CDR2 (germline): MNHNY, SVGAGI (reference sequence). This CDR3 is 14 amino acids long. This CDR3 reads CASTGDPSYNEQLF. CDR3 DNA: TGTGCCAGCACAGGGGATCCCTCCTACAATGAGCAGTTATTC.

This clonotype was observed at least ten times. V is TRBV6-5 and J is TRBJ1-2; D remains ambiguous. The CDR3 is 13 residues long. CDR1 and CDR2 from the germline V gene are MNHEY and SVGAGI. Trimming pared 2 bases from V and 2 bases from J, leaving 6 bases between. The CDR3, as DNA: TGTGCCAGCAGTTACGGGTTAAACTATGGCTACACCTTC. This sequence encodes CASSYGLNYGYTF.

Concerning this clonotype: One end of the junction varies from germline; a read error may be responsible. J is TRBJ2-5 and V is TRBV11-2; possibly TRBD1 for D (5 bases). The CDR3 contains 16 residues. Germline V lookup: CDR1 SGHAT, CDR2 FQNNGV. This CDR3 is CASSIKIGAGQDTQYF. CDR3 coding DNA: TGTGCCAGCAGCATTAAGATTGGGGCAGGCCAAGATACCCAATACTTC.

With regard to this clonotype: A clone one base away is much larger, so this may be a read error. The chain recombines TRBV5-1 with TRBJ2-3; weak D call: TRBD2 (5 bases). Germline V gene sequence: CDR1 SGHRS, CDR2 YFSETQ. The CDR3 runs 15 residues. CDR3 amino acids: CASSLGPSSTDTPYF. For the CDR3, the DNA is TGCGCCAGCAGCTTGGGCCCGTCTAGCACAGATACGCCGTATTTT.

As to this clonotype: The junction shows a germline mismatch at one end, possibly a read error. The chain couples TRBV2 to TRBJ2-7, with TRBD1 as a possible D gene (5 bases). This CDR3 comprises 14 residues. Germline V gene data show CDR1 as SNHLY and CDR2 as FYNNEI. DNA for the CDR3: TGTGCCAGTAGGGCGCAAGGGGCGTCCTACGAGCAATACTTC. Residues: CASRAQGASYEQYF.

Note on this clonotype: This is likely a read error, given that the CDR3 carries no conserved phenylalanine or tryptophan at its end. The J gene is TRBJ2-1, the V gene TRBV11-2, with TRBD2 matching 8 bases. Per the germline V gene, CDR1 is SGHAT and CDR2 is FQNNGV. CDR3 length equals 16 residues. CDR3 nucleotide sequence: TGTGCCAGCAGCCAAATTAGCGGGACCTCCTACAGTGAGCAGTTCTAC. Translating gives CASSQISGTSYSEQFY.

About this clonotype: Lacking the conserved final phenylalanine or tryptophan, this CDR3 likely reflects a read error. The rearrangement uses TRBV23-1 and TRBJ2-5; D is undetermined. TRBV23-1 is flagged as an ORF with uncertain function. CDR3 length: 13 amino acids. Trimming shortened V by 1 base and J by 1 base, and 4 bases separated the two germline ends. Here the CDR3 reads CASSQYSQETQYL. CDR3 sequence (DNA): TGCGCCAGCAGTCAATACAGCCAAGAGACCCAGTACCTC.

This clonotype was observed many times. CDR3: CSAGGTDEQYF. The CDR3 DNA follows: TGCAGCGCTGGGGGGACCGACGAGCAGTACTTC. The chain uses TRBV29-1 and TRBJ2-7; perhaps TRBD2 as D (6 bases). The V and J ends lost 7 bases and 5 bases respectively, with 12 bases between them. The CDR3 has 11 residues. Germline CDR1 reads SQVTM; CDR2 reads ANQGSEA.

J is TRBJ2-7 and V is TRBV6-5; D perhaps matches TRBD2 (6 bases). V was cut by 10 bases and J by 6 bases, with 16 bases left in between. The CDR3 contains 12 residues. From germline, CDR1 is MNHEY and CDR2 SVGAGI. The CDR3 region has the DNA TGTGCCACCCAGGAGGGACGGAGCGAGCAGTACTTC. It translates to CATQEGRSEQYF.

Comments on this clonotype: One end of the junction fails to match germline, which may point to a read error. The gene calls are TRBV11-2 and TRBJ1-2; D gene uncertain. Looked up from germline, CDR1 is SGHAT and CDR2 is FQNNGV. This CDR3 has 14 residues. The CDR3: CASSLDPGLYGYTF. Here the CDR3 DNA reads TGTGCCAGTAGCTTAGATCCTGGCTTGTATGGCTACACCTTC.

For this clonotype: Lacking the conserved final phenylalanine or tryptophan, this CDR3 likely reflects a read error. The DNA is omitted, as the CDR3 cannot be located on it reliably, and the CDR3 follows TCRdb's listing. V usage is TRBV11-2 and J usage is TRBJ2-2; the table's D call of TRBD1 was not tested on the DNA. CDR1 and CDR2 from the germline V gene are SGHAT and FQNNGV. The CDR3 is 15 amino acids long, termini counted. This chain's CDR3 is CASSGTAWRTGEMFS.

Worth noting for this clonotype: A much larger clone lies a single base off, so this may be a read error. The chain recombines TRBV13 with TRBJ2-3, with D possibly TRBD2 on 6 matching bases. Trimming took off 6 bases at V and 2 bases at J, with 12 bases between the two ends. This CDR3 is 14 amino acids long. CDR1 PRHDT and CDR2 FYEKMQ come from the germline V gene (reference sequence). Here the CDR3 reads CASRTRGYTDTQYF. Here the CDR3 DNA reads TGTGCCAGCAGGACTAGAGGATACACAGATACGCAGTATTTT.

In regard to this clonotype: The junction departs from germline at one end; a sequencing error may be responsible. The V call is TRBV11-2, the J call TRBJ2-7; D may be TRBD1 (5 bases). From germline, CDR1 is SGHAT and CDR2 FQNNGV. This CDR3 spans 12 amino acids. The CDR3 reads CASSLKGNEQHF. Written as DNA, the CDR3 is TGTGCCAGCAGCTTAAAGGGGAACGAGCAGCACTTC.

A few counts support this clonotype. V gene TRBV28 combines with J gene TRBJ1-2; 12 nucleotides line up with TRBD1. The CDR3 contains 17 residues. The germline gives CDR1 MDHEN, CDR2 SYDVKM. Unmatched junction bases numbered 17, after V lost 9 bases and J lost 6 bases. The CDR3 protein is CASNLFRGTGGADGYTF. CDR3 DNA: TGTGCCAGTAATTTATTTCGGGGGACAGGGGGCGCGGATGGCTACACCTTC.

In DNA, the CDR3 is TGTGCCAGCAGCTTAGTCCCACAGTGGACTGAGGCCAACGTCCTGACTTTC. It codes for CASSLVPQWTEANVLTF. This chain links TRBV11-2 with TRBJ2-6; D perhaps matches TRBD2 (5 bases). CDR1 is SGHAT, CDR2 FQNNGV, per germline. V was pared by 1 base and J by 6 bases, with 16 bases between. The length of the CDR3 is 17 residues.

Concerning this clonotype itself: The junction differs from germline at one of its ends, possibly a read error. J is TRBJ1-1 and V is TRBV12-3 or TRBV12-4, with 8 bases matching TRBD1. CDR3 length: 13 residues. The CDR3 sequence is CASTDRGGTEAFF. CDR3 nucleotide sequence: TGTGCTAGCACTGACAGGGGCGGCACTGAAGCTTTCTTT.

This clonotype was counted ten times or more. This CDR3 reads CASSPGQQYGYTF. The DNA of the CDR3 is TGTGCCAGCAGTCCGGGACAGCAGTATGGCTACACCTTC. The chain uses TRBV12-3 or TRBV12-4 and TRBJ1-2, with 7 bases identical to TRBD1. The CDR3 extends over 13 amino acids. Losses at the gene ends were 5 bases for V and 5 bases for J; bases not matched to a gene: 5.

A word on this clonotype: A much larger clonotype is one base distant, so this may be a read error. DNA of the CDR3: TGTGCCAGCAGCCTCAAAGGGAAAACTGAAGCTTTCTTT. Translated: CASSLKGKTEAFF. The chain links TRBV6-6 to TRBJ1-1; D not resolved. Deletions cut 6 bases from V and 5 bases from J, with 13 bases between. The length of the CDR3 is 13 residues. The germline gives CDR1 MNHNY, CDR2 SVGAGI (reference sequence).

This clonotype was observed a handful of times. The chain is built from TRBV5-1 and TRBJ2-3; 9 nucleotides match TRBD1. The V and J ends lost 4 bases and 1 base, in that order; junction bases with no gene match: 4. The CDR3 runs 15 residues. Germline CDR1 SGHRS, CDR2 YFSETQ. The DNA for the CDR3 is TGCGCCAGCAGCCGACAGGGGGAGGGCACAGATACGCAGTATTTT. It is translated as CASSRQGEGTDTQYF.